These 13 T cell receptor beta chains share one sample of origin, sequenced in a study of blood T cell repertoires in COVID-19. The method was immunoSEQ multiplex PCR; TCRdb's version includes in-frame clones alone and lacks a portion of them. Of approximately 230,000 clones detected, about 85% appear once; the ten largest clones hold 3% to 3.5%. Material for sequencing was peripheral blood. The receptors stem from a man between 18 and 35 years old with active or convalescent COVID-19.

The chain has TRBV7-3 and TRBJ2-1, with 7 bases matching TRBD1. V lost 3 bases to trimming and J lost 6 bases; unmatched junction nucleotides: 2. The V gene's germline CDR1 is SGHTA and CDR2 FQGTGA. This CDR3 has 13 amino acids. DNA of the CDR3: TGTGCCAGCAGCTTGGGACAGCTCAATGAGCAGTTCTTC. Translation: CASSLGQLNEQFF.

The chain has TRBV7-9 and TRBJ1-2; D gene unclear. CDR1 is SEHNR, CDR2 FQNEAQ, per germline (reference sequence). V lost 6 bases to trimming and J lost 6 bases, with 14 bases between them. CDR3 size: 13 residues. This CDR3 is CASSFDTLNGYTF. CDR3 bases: TGTGCCAGCAGTTTCGACACCTTAAATGGCTACACCTTC.

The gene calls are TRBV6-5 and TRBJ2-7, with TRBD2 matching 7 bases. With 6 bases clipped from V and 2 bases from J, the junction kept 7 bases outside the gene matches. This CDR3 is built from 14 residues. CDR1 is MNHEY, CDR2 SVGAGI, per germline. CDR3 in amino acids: CASRGRDYTYEQYF. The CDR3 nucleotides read TGTGCCAGCAGGGGCCGGGACTACACCTACGAGCAGTACTTC.

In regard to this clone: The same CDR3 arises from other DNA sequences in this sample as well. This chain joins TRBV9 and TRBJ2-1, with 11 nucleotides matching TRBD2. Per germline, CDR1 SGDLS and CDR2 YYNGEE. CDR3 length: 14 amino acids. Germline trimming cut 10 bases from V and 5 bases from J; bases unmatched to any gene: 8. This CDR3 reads CASTGTSGNNEQFF. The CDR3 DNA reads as TGTGCCTCTACCGGGACTAGCGGAAACAATGAGCAGTTCTTC.

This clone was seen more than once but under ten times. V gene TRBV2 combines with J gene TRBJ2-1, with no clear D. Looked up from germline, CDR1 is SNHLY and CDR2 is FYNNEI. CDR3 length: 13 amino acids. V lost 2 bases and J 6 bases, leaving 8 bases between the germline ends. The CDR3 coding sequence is TGTGCCAGCAGTGAACTCGTAGTCAATGAGCAGTTCTTC. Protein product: CASSELVVNEQFF.

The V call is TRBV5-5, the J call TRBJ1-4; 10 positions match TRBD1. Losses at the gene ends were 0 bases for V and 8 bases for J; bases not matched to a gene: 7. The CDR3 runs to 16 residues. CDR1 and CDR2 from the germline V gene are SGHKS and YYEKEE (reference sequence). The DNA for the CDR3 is TGTGCCAGCAGCTTGGCGGGACAGGGGTACGAAGAAAAACTGTTTTTT. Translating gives CASSLAGQGYEEKLFF. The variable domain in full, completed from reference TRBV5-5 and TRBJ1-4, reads DAGVTQSPTHLIKTRGQQVTLRCSPISGHKSVSWYQQVLGQGPQFIFQYYEKEERGRGNFPDRFSARQFPNYSSELNVNALLLGDSALYLCASSLAGQGYEEKLFFGSGTQLSVL.

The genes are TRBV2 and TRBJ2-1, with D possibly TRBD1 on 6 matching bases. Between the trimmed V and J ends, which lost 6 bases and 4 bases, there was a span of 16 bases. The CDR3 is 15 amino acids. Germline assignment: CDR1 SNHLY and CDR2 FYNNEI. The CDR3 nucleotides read TGTGCCAGCAGCGAGACAGGTCAGGGGTACAATGAGCAGTTCTTC. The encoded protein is CASSETGQGYNEQFF.

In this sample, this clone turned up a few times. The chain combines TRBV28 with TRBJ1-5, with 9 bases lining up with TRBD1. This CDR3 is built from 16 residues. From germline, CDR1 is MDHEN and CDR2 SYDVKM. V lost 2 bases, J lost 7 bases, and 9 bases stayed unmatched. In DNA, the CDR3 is TGTGCCAGCAGTTTAGGGTCTACAGGGGGCAGGCAGCCCCAGCATTTT. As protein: CASSLGSTGGRQPQHF. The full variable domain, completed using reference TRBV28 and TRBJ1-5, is DVKVTQSSRYLVKRTGEKVFLECVQDMDHENMFWYRQDPGLGLRLIYFSYDVKMKEKGDIPEGYSVSREKKERFSLILESASTNQTSMYLCASSLGSTGGRQPQHFGDGTRLSIL.

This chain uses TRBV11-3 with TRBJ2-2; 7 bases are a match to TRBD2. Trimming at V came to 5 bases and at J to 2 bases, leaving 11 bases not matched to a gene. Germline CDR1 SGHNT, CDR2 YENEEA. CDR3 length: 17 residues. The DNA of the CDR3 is TGTGCCAGCAGCAACCCTTGGGGCGGGGGTAACACCGGGGAGCTGTTTTTT. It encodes CASSNPWGGGNTGELFF.

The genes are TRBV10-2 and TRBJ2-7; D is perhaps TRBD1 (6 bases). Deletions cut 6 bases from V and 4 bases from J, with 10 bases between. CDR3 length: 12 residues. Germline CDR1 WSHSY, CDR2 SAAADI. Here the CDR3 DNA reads TGCGCCAGCAGCACAGGGTTGTACGAGCAGTACTTC. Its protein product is CASSTGLYEQYF.

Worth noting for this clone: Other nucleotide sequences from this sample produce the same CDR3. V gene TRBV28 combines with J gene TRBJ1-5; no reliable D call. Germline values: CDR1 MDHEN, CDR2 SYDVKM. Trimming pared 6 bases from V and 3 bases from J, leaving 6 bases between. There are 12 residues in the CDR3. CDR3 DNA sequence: TGTGCCAGCAGGTCTACCAATCAGCCCCAGCATTTT. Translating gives CASRSTNQPQHF.

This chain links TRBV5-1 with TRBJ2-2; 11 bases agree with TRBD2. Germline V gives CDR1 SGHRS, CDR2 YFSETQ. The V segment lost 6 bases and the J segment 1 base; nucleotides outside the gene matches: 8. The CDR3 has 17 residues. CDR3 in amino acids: CASTGLAGGQNTGELFF. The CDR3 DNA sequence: TGCGCCAGCACGGGGCTAGCGGGGGGCCAGAACACCGGGGAGCTGTTTTTT.

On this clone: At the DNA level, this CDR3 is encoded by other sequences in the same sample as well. The CDR3 DNA reads as TGCAGCGCAAGGACAGGATTGAACACTGAAGCTTTCTTT. This gives the protein CSARTGLNTEAFF. The rearrangement uses TRBV29-1 and TRBJ1-1, with 7 bases matching TRBD1. This CDR3 contains 13 residues. Germline trimming cut 7 bases from V and 0 bases from J; bases unmatched to any gene: 5. Germline CDR1 and CDR2: SQVTM and ANQGSEA.